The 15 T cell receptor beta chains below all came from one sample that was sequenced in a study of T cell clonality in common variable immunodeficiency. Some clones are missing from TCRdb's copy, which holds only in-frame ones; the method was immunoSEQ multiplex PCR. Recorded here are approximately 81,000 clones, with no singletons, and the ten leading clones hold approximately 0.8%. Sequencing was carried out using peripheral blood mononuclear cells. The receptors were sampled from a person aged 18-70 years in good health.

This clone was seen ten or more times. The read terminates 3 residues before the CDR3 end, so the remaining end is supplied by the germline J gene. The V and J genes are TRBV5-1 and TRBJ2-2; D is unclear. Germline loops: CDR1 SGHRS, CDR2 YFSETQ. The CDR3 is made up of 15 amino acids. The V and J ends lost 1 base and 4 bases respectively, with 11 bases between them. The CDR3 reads CASSLYGYGTGELFF. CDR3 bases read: TGCGCCAGCAGCTTGTACGGGTATGGCACCGGGGAG.

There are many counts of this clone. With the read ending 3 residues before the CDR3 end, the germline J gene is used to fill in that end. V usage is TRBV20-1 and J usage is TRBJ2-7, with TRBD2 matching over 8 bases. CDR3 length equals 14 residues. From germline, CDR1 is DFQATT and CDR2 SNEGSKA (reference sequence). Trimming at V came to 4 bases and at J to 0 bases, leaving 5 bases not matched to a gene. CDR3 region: CSAIKRELSYEQYF. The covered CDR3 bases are TGCAGTGCTATAAAGCGGGAGCTCTCCTACGAG.

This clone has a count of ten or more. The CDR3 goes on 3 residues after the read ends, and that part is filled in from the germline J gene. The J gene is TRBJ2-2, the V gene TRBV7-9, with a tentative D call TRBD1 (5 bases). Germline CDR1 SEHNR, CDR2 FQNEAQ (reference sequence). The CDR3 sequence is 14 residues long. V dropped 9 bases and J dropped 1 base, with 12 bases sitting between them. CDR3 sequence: CASSLTENTGELFF. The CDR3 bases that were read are TGTGCCAGTTCCTTGACAGAGAACACCGGGGAG. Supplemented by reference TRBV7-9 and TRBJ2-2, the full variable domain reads DTGVSQNPRHKITKRGQNVTFRCDPISEHNRLYWYRQTLGQGPEFLTYFQNEAQLEKSRLLSDRFSAERPKGSFSTLEIQRTEQGDSAMYLCASSLTENTGELFFGEGSRLTVL.

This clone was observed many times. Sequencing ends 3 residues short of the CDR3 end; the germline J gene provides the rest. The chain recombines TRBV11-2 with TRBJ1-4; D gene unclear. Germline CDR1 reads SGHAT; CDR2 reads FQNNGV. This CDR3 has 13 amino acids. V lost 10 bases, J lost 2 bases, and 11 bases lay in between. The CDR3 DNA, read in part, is TGTGCCATTGGGCGGGCGACTAATGAAAAA. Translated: CAIGRATNEK. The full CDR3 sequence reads CAIGRATNEKLFF.

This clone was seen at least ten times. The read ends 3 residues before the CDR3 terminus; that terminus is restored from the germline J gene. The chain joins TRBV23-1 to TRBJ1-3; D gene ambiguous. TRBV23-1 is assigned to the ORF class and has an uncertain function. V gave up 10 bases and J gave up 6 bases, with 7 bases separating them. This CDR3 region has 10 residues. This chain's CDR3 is CAIVENTIYF. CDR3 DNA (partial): TGCGCCATAGTTGAAAACACC.

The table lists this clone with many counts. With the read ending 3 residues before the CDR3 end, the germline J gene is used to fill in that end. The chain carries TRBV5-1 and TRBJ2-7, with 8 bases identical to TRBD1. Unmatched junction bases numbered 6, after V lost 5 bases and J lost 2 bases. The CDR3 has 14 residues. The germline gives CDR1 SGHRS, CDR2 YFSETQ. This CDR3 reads CASRMGQETYEQYF. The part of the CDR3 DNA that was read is TGCGCCAGCAGGATGGGACAGGAAACCTACGAG.

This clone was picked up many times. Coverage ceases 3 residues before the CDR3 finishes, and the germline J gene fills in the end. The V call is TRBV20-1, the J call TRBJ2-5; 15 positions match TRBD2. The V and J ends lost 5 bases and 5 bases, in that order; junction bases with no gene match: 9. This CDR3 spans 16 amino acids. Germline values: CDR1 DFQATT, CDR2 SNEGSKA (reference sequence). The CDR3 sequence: CSASTEGTSGRETQYF. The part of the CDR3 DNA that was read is TGCAGTGCTTCAACCGAGGGGACTAGCGGGAGGGAGACC.

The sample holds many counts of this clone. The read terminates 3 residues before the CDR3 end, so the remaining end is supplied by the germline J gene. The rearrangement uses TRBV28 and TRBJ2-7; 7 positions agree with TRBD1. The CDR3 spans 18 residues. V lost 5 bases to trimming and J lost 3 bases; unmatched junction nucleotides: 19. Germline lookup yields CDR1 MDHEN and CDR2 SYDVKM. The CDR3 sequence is CASSATQGIISGVYEQYF. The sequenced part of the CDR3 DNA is TGTGCCAGCAGTGCCACACAGGGGATAATATCCGGGGTCTACGAG.

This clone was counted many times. CDR3 DNA, as far as it was read: TGCGCCAGCAGCTTGGGGAGAGGCGCAGGAGAGACC. It translates to CASSLGRGAGET. The full CDR3 is CASSLGRGAGETQYF. V and J are TRBV5-1 and TRBJ2-5; D is ambiguous. Read data end 3 residues before the CDR3 end; the end is taken from the germline J gene. Trimming removed 0 bases from V and 4 bases from J, with 13 bases in between. The germline V gene encodes CDR1 SGHRS and CDR2 YFSETQ. The CDR3 has 15 amino acids. The variable domain in full, completed from reference TRBV5-1 and TRBJ2-5, reads KAGVTQTPRYLIKTRGQQVTLSCSPISGHRSVSWYQQTPGQGLQFLFEYFSETQRNKGNFPGRFSGRQFSNSRSEMNVSTLELGDSALYLCASSLGRGAGETQYFGPGTRLLVL.

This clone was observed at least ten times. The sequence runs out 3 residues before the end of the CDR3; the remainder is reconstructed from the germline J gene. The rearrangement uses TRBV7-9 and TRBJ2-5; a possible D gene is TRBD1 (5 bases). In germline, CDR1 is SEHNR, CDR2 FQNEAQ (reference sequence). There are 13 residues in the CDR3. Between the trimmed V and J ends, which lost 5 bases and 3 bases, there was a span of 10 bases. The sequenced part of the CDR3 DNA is TGTGCCAGCAGCCTCCGACAGAAAGAGACC. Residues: CASSLRQKET. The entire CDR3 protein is CASSLRQKETQYF.

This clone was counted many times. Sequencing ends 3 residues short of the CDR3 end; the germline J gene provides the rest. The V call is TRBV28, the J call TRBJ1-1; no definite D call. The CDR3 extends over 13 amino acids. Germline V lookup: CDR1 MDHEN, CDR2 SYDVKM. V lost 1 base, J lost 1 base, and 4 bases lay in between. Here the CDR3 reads CASSLYRNTEAFF. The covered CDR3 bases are TGTGCCAGCAGTTTATACAGGAACACTGAA.

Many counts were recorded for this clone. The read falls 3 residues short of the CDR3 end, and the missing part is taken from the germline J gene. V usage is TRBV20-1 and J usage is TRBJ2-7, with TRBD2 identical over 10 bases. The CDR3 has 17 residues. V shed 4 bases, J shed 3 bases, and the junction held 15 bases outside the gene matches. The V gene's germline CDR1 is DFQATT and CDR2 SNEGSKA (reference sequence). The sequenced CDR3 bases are TGCAGTGCTATGAGAGGCCTAGCGGGAGCTTTCGGCTACGAG. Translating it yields CSAMRGLAGAFGYE. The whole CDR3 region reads CSAMRGLAGAFGYEQYF.

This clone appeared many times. CDR3 sequence reads: CASSQGAYNSPLHF. The DNA read from the CDR3 is TGTGCCAGCAGTCAGGGGGCGTATAATTCACCC. The chain has TRBV7-3 and TRBJ1-6; TRBD1 matches 8 bases. Read coverage stops 3 residues before the CDR3 terminus; the germline J gene supplies the remainder. Trimming cost V 6 bases and J 4 bases; bases outside gene matches: 2. The CDR3 is 14 residues long. From germline, CDR1 is SGHTA and CDR2 FQGTGA.

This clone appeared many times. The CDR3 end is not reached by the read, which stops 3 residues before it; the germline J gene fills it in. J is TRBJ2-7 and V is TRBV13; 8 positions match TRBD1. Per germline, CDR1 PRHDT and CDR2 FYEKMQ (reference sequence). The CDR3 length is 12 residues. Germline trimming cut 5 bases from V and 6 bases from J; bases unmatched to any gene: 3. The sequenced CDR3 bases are TGTGCCAGCAGCCCGACAGGGGTCGAG. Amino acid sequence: CASSPTGVE. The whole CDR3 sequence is CASSPTGVEQYF.

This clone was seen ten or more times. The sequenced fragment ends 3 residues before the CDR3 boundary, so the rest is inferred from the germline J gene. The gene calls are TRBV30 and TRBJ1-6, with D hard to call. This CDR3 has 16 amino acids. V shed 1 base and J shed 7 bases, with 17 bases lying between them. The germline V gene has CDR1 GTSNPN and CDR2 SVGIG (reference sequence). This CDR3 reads CAWSASLRVANSPLHF. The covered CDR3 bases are TGTGCCTGGAGTGCGTCGTTGCGGGTCGCGAATTCACCC.